This note documents a single TCR beta chain sequence. Its target antigen remains unknown. The data belong to a study of CXCR3-negative and CXCR3-positive naive CD8 T cells (dated by TCRdb to about 2019). As for the study more broadly: Around 140 million TRB reads were obtained in total, roughly 1.5 +/- 0.3 million reads per library. Data from roughly twelve donors, pooled across two independent experiments, went into the diversity and physicochemical repertoire analyses. The TRBV-TRBJ cluster analysis covered naive subsets from a handful of donors and memory cells from 3 donors.

Broad study findings and their caveats: Similar TRBV-TRBJ usage was shown by naive CXCR3-negative and CXCR3-positive cells from the same donor, whereas distinct patterns were shown by memory cells. Freshly isolated PBMCs were used for most assays because CXCR3 expression partially decreased after cryopreservation. Because surface CD5, which has been linked to self-reactivity in mice, was comparable between naive subsets, TCR interaction strength was also inferred from TRB CDR3 physicochemical properties. Comparably high repertoire diversity was found in both naive subsets, whereas much lower repertoire diversity was found in memory CD8+ T cells. Compared with CXCR3-negative naive cells, CXCR3-positive naive cells had TRB CDR3s with higher hydrophobicity (lower Kidera factor 4), lower energy, and higher strength and volume indices.

Each CD8+ T cell subset was flow-sorted in triplicate, and 300,000 or so cells per subset were placed directly into RLT lysis buffer. To keep memory contaminants out, a stringent definition of naive CD8+ T cells was applied: CD45RO-CCR7+CD27+CD95-. Peripheral blood mononuclear cells were isolated from buffy coats by standard density gradient centrifugation. A FACSAria III was used to flow-sort naive CD8+ T cells into CXCR3-negative and CXCR3-positive populations. An RNeasy Mini Kit was used to extract total RNA from the sorted cells. TCRdb records NextSeq 550 as the sequencer. The Human TCR Profiling Kit (MiLaboratory) was used to prepare UMI-labeled 5' RACE TRB cDNA libraries. The full amount of extracted RNA was used for cDNA synthesis, and the full amount of resulting cDNA was used for PCR amplification. Libraries were prepared in parallel with an identical number of PCR cycles. Regarding the original processing steps: MIGEC and MiXCR extracted about 50,000 +/- 9,200 unique UMI-labeled TRB cDNA molecules per library, requiring at least two reads per UMI. Each library averaged roughly 40,000 +/- 10,000 functional in-frame TRB CDR3 nucleotide clonotypes without stop codons. After downsampling to 5000 UMI-labeled TRB molecules per sample, diversity metrics such as normalized Shannon-Wiener and Chao1 were calculated in VDJtools. VDJtools was used to calculate clonotype-size-weighted physicochemical properties of the central five CDR3 residues, namely interaction energy, strength, volume and Kidera factor 4. TCRdb reprocessed the reads and provides one entry for every CDR3 protein sequence; no DNA is given. What appears here as the V and J calls and clone size reflects TCRdb's work, not the paper's. The sample's clone listing holds 150,000 to 180,000 distinct CDR3 sequences. Jointly, the top ten make up approximately 0.51% of the sample.

Per the germline V gene, SNHLY is the CDR1 and FYNNEI is the CDR2. Reading from cysteine to phenylalanine, the CDR3 counts 19 amino acids. The coding DNA is unavailable. This TCR was recovered from a human donor in good health. Some clones in this sample may be carry-over from other donors' samples. The V and J segments used are TRBV2 and TRBJ2-7; without DNA, the TCRdb call of TRBD1 cannot be checked. Material: naive CXCR3+ CD8+ T cells from blood. The cell subset or site label corresponds to: CD45RO-CCR7+CD27+CD95- naive CD8+ T cells expressing CXCR3 (TNR3+). This receptor carries the CDR3 CASSRGQGSVEGPGYEQYF.